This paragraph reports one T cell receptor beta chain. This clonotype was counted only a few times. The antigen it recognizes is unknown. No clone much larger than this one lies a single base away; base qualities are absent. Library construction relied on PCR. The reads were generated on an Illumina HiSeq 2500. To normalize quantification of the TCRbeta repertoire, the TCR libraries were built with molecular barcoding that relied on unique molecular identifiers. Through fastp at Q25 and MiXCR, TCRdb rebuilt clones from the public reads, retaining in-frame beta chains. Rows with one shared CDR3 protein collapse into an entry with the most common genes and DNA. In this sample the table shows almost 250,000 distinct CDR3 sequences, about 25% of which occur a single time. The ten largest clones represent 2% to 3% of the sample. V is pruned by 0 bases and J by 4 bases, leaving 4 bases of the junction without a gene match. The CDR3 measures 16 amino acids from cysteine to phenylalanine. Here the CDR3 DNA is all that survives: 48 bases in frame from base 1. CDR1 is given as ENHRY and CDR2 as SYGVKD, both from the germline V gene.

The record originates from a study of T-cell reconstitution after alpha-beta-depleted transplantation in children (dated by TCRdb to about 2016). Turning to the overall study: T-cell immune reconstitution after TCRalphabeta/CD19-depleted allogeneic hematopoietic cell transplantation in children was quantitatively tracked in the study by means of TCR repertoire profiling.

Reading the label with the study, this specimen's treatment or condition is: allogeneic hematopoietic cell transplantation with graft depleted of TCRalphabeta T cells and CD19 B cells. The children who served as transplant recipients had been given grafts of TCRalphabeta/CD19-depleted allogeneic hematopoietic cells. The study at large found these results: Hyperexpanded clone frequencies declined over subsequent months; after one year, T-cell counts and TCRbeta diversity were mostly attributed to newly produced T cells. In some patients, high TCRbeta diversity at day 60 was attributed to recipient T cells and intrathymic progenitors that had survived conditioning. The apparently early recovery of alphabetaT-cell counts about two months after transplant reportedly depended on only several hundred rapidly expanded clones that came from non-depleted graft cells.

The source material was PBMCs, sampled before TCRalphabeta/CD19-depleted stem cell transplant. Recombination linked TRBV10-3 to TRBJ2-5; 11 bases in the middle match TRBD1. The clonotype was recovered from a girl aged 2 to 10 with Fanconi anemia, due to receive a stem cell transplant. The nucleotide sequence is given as TGTGCCATCAGTGAGTCGTGGACAGGGGGCCGAGAGACCCAGTACTTC. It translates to CAISESWTGGRETQYF.